This record covers a single T cell receptor (beta chain). Both TCR beta VDJ combination and CDR3 sequence profiling were carried out. Genomic DNA was the template for this profiling. A single record per CDR3 protein comes from TCRdb applying MiXCR to the reads. The table shows approximately 160,000 distinct CDR3 sequences, with about half occurring only once. Germline V gene lookup returns CDR1 LNHNV and CDR2 YYDKDF (reference sequence). The trim removed 1 base at V and 1 base at J, leaving 2 bases unmatched. The CDR3 has 15 amino acids. This sample stems from a study of CD8+CD57+ T cells in acquired aplastic anemia. All sequencing subjects had displayed CD8+CD57+ cell expansion on flow cytometry.

The sequenced sample was sorted CD4+, CD8+, or CD8+CD57+ T cells (not recorded which) from PBMCs. The clonotype was recovered from a human donor with aplastic anemia. V gene TRBV15 combines with J gene TRBJ2-7, with TRBD1 matching over 9 bases. CDR3 nucleotide sequence: TGTGCCACCAGCAGAGGGACAGGGGTATCCTACGAGCAGTACGTC. This gives the protein CATSRGTGVSYEQYV.